These 11 T cell receptor beta chains came from one sample sequenced in a study of blood T cell repertoires in COVID-19. TCRdb's table, derived via immunoSEQ multiplex PCR, lists solely in-frame clones and lacks some. The sample records fewer than 180,000 clones, 80% to 90% being singletons. The specimen was peripheral blood. The origin of the receptors is a man between 65 and 85 years old with acute or convalescent COVID-19.

This chain joins TRBV2 and TRBJ2-7; 7 bases are a match to TRBD1. The germline V gene has CDR1 SNHLY and CDR2 FYNNEI. Trimming at V came to 10 bases and at J to 0 bases, leaving 9 bases not matched to a gene. The CDR3 covers 14 residues. CDR3 loop: CATKFRDSSYEQYF. In DNA form, the CDR3 reads TGTGCCACCAAGTTCCGGGACAGCTCCTACGAGCAGTACTTC. The complete variable domain, with remaining parts taken from reference TRBV2 and TRBJ2-7, reads EPEVTQTPSHQVTQMGQEVILRCVPISNHLYFYWYRQILGQKVEFLVSFYNNEISEKSEIFDDQFSVERPDGSNFTLKIRSTKLEDSAMYFCATKFRDSSYEQYFGPGTRLTVT.

This clone came up a few times. This sequence joins TRBV6-5 and TRBJ2-7, with a weak D call TRBD1 (6 bases). The germline V gene encodes CDR1 MNHEY and CDR2 SVGAGI. Trimming removed 6 bases from V and 0 bases from J, with 9 bases in between. The CDR3 covers 13 residues. The CDR3 spells CASRHRVSYEQYF. The DNA for the CDR3 is TGTGCCAGCAGGCACAGGGTCTCCTACGAGCAGTACTTC.

This clone showed up just once. The chain has TRBV6-4 and TRBJ2-3; D gene ambiguous. Trimming left V 2 bases short and J 0 bases short, with 12 bases between. This CDR3 contains 16 residues. Germline V gene lookup returns CDR1 MRHNA and CDR2 SNTAGT. CDR3: CASSDESGSSTDTQYF. CDR3 sequence (DNA): TGTGCCAGCAGTGACGAATCAGGTTCTAGCACAGATACGCAGTATTTT.

This clone came up a few times. Here the CDR3 reads CASSPPGLAGGKGTDTQYF. CDR3 nucleotides: TGTGCCAGCAGCCCTCCGGGGCTAGCGGGAGGGAAGGGGACAGATACGCAGTATTTT. The chain has TRBV7-2 and TRBJ2-3; 12 nucleotides align to TRBD2. The ends lost 5 bases at V and 3 bases at J; junction bases unmatched: 15. The CDR3 covers 19 residues. Looked up from germline, CDR1 is SGHTA and CDR2 is FQGNSA.

The V and J genes are TRBV28 and TRBJ1-4; 9 positions agree with TRBD1. Germline assignment: CDR1 MDHEN and CDR2 SYDVKM. V lost 5 bases to trimming and J lost 6 bases; unmatched junction nucleotides: 10. The CDR3 totals 16 residues. The CDR3 region is CASSPGTGYGHEKLFF. In DNA, the CDR3 is TGTGCCAGCAGTCCGGGGACAGGGTACGGGCATGAAAAACTGTTTTTT.

The chain has TRBV6-6 and TRBJ2-6; TRBD1 agrees at 8 bases. Germline V gene lookup returns CDR1 MNHNY and CDR2 SVGAGI (reference sequence). With 9 bases clipped from V and 2 bases from J, the junction kept 6 bases outside the gene matches. This CDR3 contains 15 residues. The CDR3 sequence is CASGQGQTGANVLTF. The DNA of the CDR3 is TGTGCCAGTGGACAGGGACAAACTGGGGCCAACGTCCTGACTTTC.

J is TRBJ2-3 and V is TRBV5-4, with 9 bases fitting TRBD1. Germline-derived CDR1 and CDR2 are SGHNT and YYREEE (reference sequence). There are 15 residues in the CDR3. Trimming took 4 bases from V and 0 from J; bases not matched to a gene: 3. The CDR3 DNA reads TGTGCCAGCAGCACCGGGACAGGGAGCACAGATACGCAGTATTTT. This encodes CASSTGTGSTDTQYF.

The V and J genes are TRBV19 and TRBJ2-3, with 7 bases fitting TRBD1. Per germline, CDR1 LNHDA and CDR2 SQIVND (reference sequence). The V segment lost 4 bases and the J segment 6 bases; nucleotides outside the gene matches: 4. The length of the CDR3 is 13 residues. The CDR3: CASSTGTADTQYF. The CDR3 nucleotides read TGTGCCAGTAGTACTGGGACAGCCGATACGCAGTATTTT.

The chain recombines TRBV11-2 with TRBJ2-7; the match to TRBD1 covers 11 bases. Germline CDR1 SGHAT, CDR2 FQNNGV. The CDR3 has 16 residues. After removal of 7 bases from V and 5 bases from J, the junction contained 13 bases not matched to a gene. The CDR3 protein is CASNLLRGTGGHEQYF. The CDR3 nucleotides read TGTGCCAGCAACCTTTTGCGGGGGACAGGGGGACACGAGCAGTACTTC.

This rearrangement joins TRBV7-9 to TRBJ2-5; TRBD1 is a possible D gene (6 bases). V lost 5 bases and J 5 bases, leaving 21 bases between the germline ends. CDR1 is SEHNR, CDR2 FQNEAQ, per germline (reference sequence). The CDR3 spans 16 residues. The CDR3 loop is CASSLFQDRAVETQYF. In DNA, the CDR3 is TGTGCCAGCAGCCTTTTTCAGGACAGAGCTGTGGAGACCCAGTACTTC. Full variable domain (remainder filled in from reference TRBV7-9 and TRBJ2-5): DTGVSQNPRHKITKRGQNVTFRCDPISEHNRLYWYRQTLGQGPEFLTYFQNEAQLEKSRLLSDRFSAERPKGSFSTLEIQRTEQGDSAMYLCASSLFQDRAVETQYFGPGTRLLVL.

This chain joins TRBV30 and TRBJ1-2; 7 positions agree with TRBD1. V was clipped by 3 bases and J by 5 bases; unmatched bases: 6. The CDR3 is made up of 13 amino acids. Germline CDR1 is GTSNPN and CDR2 is SVGIG (reference sequence). The CDR3 nucleotides read TGTGCCTGGAGCGGGGCGACAGGGTATGGCTACACCTTC. Amino acid sequence: CAWSGATGYGYTF.